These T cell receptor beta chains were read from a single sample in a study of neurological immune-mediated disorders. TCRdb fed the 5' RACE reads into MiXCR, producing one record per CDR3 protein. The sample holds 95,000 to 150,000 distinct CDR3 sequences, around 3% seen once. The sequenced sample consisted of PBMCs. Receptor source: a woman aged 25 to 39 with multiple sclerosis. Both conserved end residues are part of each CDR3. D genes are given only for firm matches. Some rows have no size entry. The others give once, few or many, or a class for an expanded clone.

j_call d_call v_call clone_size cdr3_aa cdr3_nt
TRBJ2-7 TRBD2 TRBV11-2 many CASSLELAGFYEQYF TGTGCCAGCAGCTTAGAACTAGCGGGATTCTACGAGCAGTACTTC
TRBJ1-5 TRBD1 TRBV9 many CASSPTGQTNQPQHF TGTGCCAGCAGCCCGACGGGACAGACCAATCAGCCCCAGCATTTT
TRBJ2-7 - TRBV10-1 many CASSEDPGTQLSYEQYF TGCGCCAGCAGTGAGGATCCCGGGACACAACTCTCCTACGAGCAGTACTTC
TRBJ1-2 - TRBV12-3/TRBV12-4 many CASSLLYGYTF TGTGCCAGCAGTTTACTCTATGGCTACACCTTC
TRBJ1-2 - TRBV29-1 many CSVVEGTGGYTF TGCAGCGTTGTGGAGGGGACGGGTGGCTACACCTTC
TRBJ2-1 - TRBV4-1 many CASSQDTAAHNEQFF TGCGCCAGCAGCCAAGATACAGCGGCCCACAATGAGCAGTTCTTC
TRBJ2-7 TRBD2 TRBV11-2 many CASSFSGTTYEQYF TGTGCCAGCAGCTTTTCCGGGACTACCTACGAGCAGTACTTC
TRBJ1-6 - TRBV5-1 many CASNAEGNSPLHF TGCGCCAGCAACGCCGAGGGAAATTCACCCCTCCACTTT
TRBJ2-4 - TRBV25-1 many CASSEGLRNIQYF TGTGCCAGCAGTGAAGGCCTTCGAAACATTCAGTACTTC
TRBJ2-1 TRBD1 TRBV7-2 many CASSWGDRGLYNEQFF TGTGCCAGCAGCTGGGGGGACAGGGGGCTCTACAATGAGCAGTTCTTC
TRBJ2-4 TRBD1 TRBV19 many CAPAEGGTGLVNRAKNIQYF TGTGCCCCCGCAGAAGGGGGGACAGGGCTAGTAAATAGGGCCAAAAACATTCAGTACTTC
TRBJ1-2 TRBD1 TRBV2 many CASSEGAGGVSYTF TGTGCCAGCAGTGAAGGGGCAGGGGGCGTAAGCTACACCTTC
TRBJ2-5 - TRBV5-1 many CASSLTGGETQYF TGCGCCAGCAGCTTAACAGGAGGGGAGACCCAGTACTTC
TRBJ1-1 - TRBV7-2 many CASSWGTEAFF TGTGCCAGCAGCTGGGGCACTGAAGCTTTCTTT
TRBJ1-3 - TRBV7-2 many CASSLRGRDTIYF TGTGCCAGCAGCTTACGAGGTCGGGACACCATATATTTT
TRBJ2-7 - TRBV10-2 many CASREFWRDPPYF TGCGCCAGCAGAGAATTTTGGCGGGACCCTCCGTACTTC
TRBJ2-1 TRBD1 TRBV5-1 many CASSVGQLSSYNEQFF TGCGCCAGCAGCGTGGGACAGCTGAGCTCCTACAATGAGCAGTTCTTC
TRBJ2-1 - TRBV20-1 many CSAVVPLGTYNEQFF TGCAGTGCTGTAGTGCCTCTTGGGACCTACAATGAGCAGTTCTTC
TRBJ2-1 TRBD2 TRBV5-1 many CASSQHQAGGRYNEQFF TGCGCCAGCAGCCAACACCAAGCGGGAGGGCGATACAATGAGCAGTTCTTC
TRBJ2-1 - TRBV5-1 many CASSLGDVMDEQFF TGCGCCAGCAGCTTGGGGGACGTTATGGATGAGCAGTTCTTC
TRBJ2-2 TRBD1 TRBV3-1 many CASSRRQGDTGELFF TGTGCCAGCAGCCGAAGACAGGGGGACACCGGGGAGCTGTTTTTT
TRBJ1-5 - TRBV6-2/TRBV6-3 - CASSGGSNQPQHF TGTGCCAGCAGTGGAGGGAGCAATCAGCCCCAGCATTTT
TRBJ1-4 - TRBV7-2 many CASSSAEGEKLFF TGTGCCAGCAGCTCCGCGGAGGGGGAAAAACTGTTTTTT
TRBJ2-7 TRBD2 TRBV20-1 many CSAKNLAGIDEQYF TGCAGTGCTAAAAACCTAGCGGGGATCGACGAGCAGTACTTC
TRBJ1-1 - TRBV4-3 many CASSQDTGTVNTEAFF TGCGCCAGCAGCCAAGATACGGGAACAGTGAACACTGAAGCTTTCTTT
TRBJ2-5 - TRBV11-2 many CASSLGWTAQETQYF TGTGCCAGCAGCTTAGGGTGGACAGCCCAAGAGACCCAGTACTTC
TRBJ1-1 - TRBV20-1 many CSAISLRAFF TGCAGTGCTATATCTTTGAGGGCTTTCTTT
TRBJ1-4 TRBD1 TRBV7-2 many CASSLHGQGINEKLFF TGTGCCAGCAGCTTACACGGACAGGGGATTAATGAAAAACTGTTTTTT
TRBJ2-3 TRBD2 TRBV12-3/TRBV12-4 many CASSPGRAPTQYF TGTGCCAGCAGTCCAGGGAGGGCACCTACGCAGTATTTT
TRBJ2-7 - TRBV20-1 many CSARDMDSSYEQYF TGCAGTGCTAGAGACATGGACAGTTCTTACGAGCAGTACTTC
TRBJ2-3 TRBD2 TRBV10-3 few CAINAGTSGTDTQYF TGTGCCATCAATGCCGGGACTAGCGGAACAGATACGCAGTATTTT
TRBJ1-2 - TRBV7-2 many CASSLAGNYGYTF TGTGCCAGCAGCTTGGCAGGGAACTATGGCTACACCTTC